The clone carrying this TCR beta chain was detected only a few times. This CDR3 is 16 amino acids long. Per the germline V gene, CDR1 is SGHRS and CDR2 is YFSETQ. V lost 4 bases to trimming and J lost 6 bases; unmatched junction nucleotides: 6. Unique molecular identifiers featured in how the TCRbeta library was prepared. TCRdb called the PCR reads again in MiXCR, with one record for every CDR3 protein. The sample contains 400,000 to 500,000 distinct CDR3 sequences, approximately 11% of which appear only once. The data belong to a study of T-cell reconstitution after alpha-beta-depleted transplantation in children.

The specimen was PBMCs from the stem cell graft donor, collected from the stem cell graft. This chain joins TRBV5-1 and TRBJ1-6; 11 nucleotides line up with TRBD1. This clonotype originated in a human donor who donated a stem cell graft to a child with acute myeloid leukemia. CDR3 region: CASSGLGQGANSPLHF. The CDR3, as DNA: TGCGCCAGCAGCGGGCTCGGACAGGGGGCTAATTCACCCCTCCACTTT.